This T cell receptor beta chain was profiled in a study of PD-1 blockade in classical Hodgkin lymphoma. Notes on the study in general: Newly diagnosed patients were reported to start with lower TCR diversity than healthy donors.

Method: immunoSEQ multiplex PCR; TCRdb's copy keeps in-frame clones and lacks some. The sample carries tens of thousands of clones, 75% to 90% recorded once. Each patient relapsed following autologous stem cell transplantation, and prior brentuximab vedotin exposure differed. With V trimmed by 2 bases and J by 7 bases, 6 bases remained unmatched. Germline lookup yields CDR1 SGHDT and CDR2 YYEEEE. CDR3 size: 16 residues. Concerning this clone: Its antigen is as yet unknown.

The material was peripheral blood mononuclear cells (PBMCs), obtained at baseline. The clonotype was recovered from a human donor with classical Hodgkin lymphoma. This sequence joins TRBV5-6 and TRBJ2-2; the match to TRBD1 covers 12 bases. The CDR3 nucleotides are TGTGCCAGCAGCTTCCTCGGGACAGGGGGCAGCGGGGAGCTGTTTTTT. Translated: CASSFLGTGGSGELFF.